The following is a T cell receptor beta chain sequence with its context. The data were obtained in a study of T cell changes during pregnancy in multiple sclerosis. Libraries were prepared by immunoSEQ multiplex PCR; TCRdb keeps only in-frame clonotypes and omits some of them. The sample consists of around 30,000 clones, 87% of them appearing once. The CDR3 runs to 19 residues. The V gene end was trimmed by 5 bases and the J gene end by 0 bases; junction bases not matched to a gene: 11. Germline CDR1 is SEHNR and CDR2 is FQNEAQ (reference sequence). The TCR sequence derives from a female donor with multiple sclerosis, enrolled in a pregnancy study. This sample comprised CD8+ T cells from peripheral blood mononuclear cells, obtained in the first trimester of pregnancy. The chain joins TRBV7-9 to TRBJ2-1, with 12 bases fitting TRBD2. CDR3 in amino acids: CASSPGPSGRASSYNEQFF. Written as DNA, the CDR3 is TGTGCCAGCAGCCCTGGTCCTAGCGGGAGGGCCAGCTCCTACAATGAGCAGTTCTTC.